These T cell receptor beta chains were read from a single sample in a study of T cells of healthy individuals. TCRdb used MiXCR to reprocess the 5' RACE reads, holding one entry per CDR3 protein. The table has around 90,000 distinct CDR3 sequences, about 5% seen once. Source of these receptors: a female donor in good health. CDR3s include the opening cysteine and the closing phenylalanine or tryptophan. D genes are given only for firm matches. For some rows the clone size is stated as once, few or many, or as a class when expanded; others skip it.

NA,TRBJ2-6,many,TRBV6-6,CASSPDPGRLSGANVLTF,TGTGCCAGCAGCCCAGATCCGGGGCGCCTTTCTGGGGCCAACGTCCTGACTTTC
NA,TRBJ1-5,NA,TRBV6-5,CASSYIDGPISNQPQHF,TGTGCCAGCAGTTACATCGACGGCCCAATTAGCAATCAGCCCCAGCATTTT
NA,TRBJ2-1,many,TRBV7-9,CASSLALGNEQFF,TGTGCCAGCAGCTTAGCGCTGGGAAATGAGCAGTTCTTC
NA,TRBJ1-4,many,TRBV4-3,CASSQRSNEKLFF,TGCGCCAGCAGCCAACGGTCGAATGAAAAACTGTTTTTT
TRBD2,TRBJ2-7,many,TRBV4-1,CASSRELAGRLYEQYF,TGCGCCAGCAGCCGAGAACTAGCGGGCCGCCTCTACGAGCAGTACTTC
NA,TRBJ1-4,NA,TRBV6-5,CASSYRGLGDEKLFF,TGTGCCAGCAGTTACAGGGGGTTGGGTGATGAAAAACTGTTTTTT
TRBD1,TRBJ1-1,few,TRBV11-2,CASSRDSNTEAFF,TGTGCCAGCAGCCGGGACAGCAACACTGAAGCTTTCTTT
NA,TRBJ1-2,NA,TRBV28,CASSLSGANYGYTF,TGTGCCAGCAGTTTAAGTGGAGCTAACTATGGCTACACCTTC
NA,TRBJ2-1,few,TRBV4-3,CASSQDRDPLYNEQFF,TGCGCCAGCAGCCAAGACCGGGACCCCCTTTACAATGAGCAGTTCTTC
NA,TRBJ2-5,many,TRBV7-2,CASSRGQGGSLQETQYF,TGTGCCAGCAGCCGGGGCCAGGGGGGCTCCCTCCAAGAGACCCAGTACTTC
NA,TRBJ1-3,many,TRBV6-2/TRBV6-3,CASSTEDGFISGNTIYF,TGTGCCAGCAGTACCGAGGACGGATTCATTTCTGGAAACACCATATATTTT
TRBD2,TRBJ2-3,many,TRBV9,CASSVVAGEGDTQYF,TGTGCCAGCAGCGTAGTAGCGGGAGAGGGAGATACGCAGTATTTT
NA,TRBJ1-1,NA,TRBV28,CASSLPGSGAFF,TGTGCCAGCAGTCTTCCAGGATCCGGGGCTTTCTTT
NA,TRBJ2-1,NA,TRBV30,CAWSVGRGLYNEQFF,TGTGCCTGGAGTGTGGGTCGGGGGCTTTACAATGAGCAGTTCTTC
NA,TRBJ1-1,many,TRBV29-1,CSPPLRLGAEAFF,TGCAGCCCCCCACTAAGGTTAGGGGCTGAAGCTTTCTTT
TRBD2,TRBJ2-1,few,TRBV5-6,CASSLVASGSSYNEQFF,TGTGCCAGCAGCTTGGTGGCTAGCGGGAGCTCCTACAATGAGCAGTTCTTC
NA,TRBJ2-7,few,TRBV6-6,CASARLESYEQYF,TGTGCCAGCGCGCGGCTAGAATCCTACGAGCAGTACTTC
NA,TRBJ2-1,few,TRBV7-2,CASSSLTGMQFF,TGTGCCAGCAGCTCCCTAACGGGAATGCAGTTCTTC
TRBD2,TRBJ2-1,many,TRBV20-1,CSARKMYRTSGLDNEQFF,TGCAGTGCTAGAAAGATGTATAGGACTAGCGGGCTGGATAATGAGCAGTTCTTC
TRBD2,TRBJ2-2,few,TRBV28,CASSWTSGAKDGELFF,TGTGCCAGCAGTTGGACTAGCGGGGCGAAGGACGGGGAGCTGTTTTTT
NA,TRBJ1-5,many,TRBV27,CASSFGGNDQPQHF,TGTGCCAGCAGTTTTGGAGGGAATGATCAGCCCCAGCATTTT
NA,TRBJ1-1,many,TRBV11-2,CASSLERGTEAFF,TGTGCCAGCAGCTTAGAACGGGGCACTGAAGCTTTCTTT